One T cell receptor (beta chain) is described in this entry. The target antigen is unknown. The data originate from a study of CD8+ T cells in alopecia areata. Study results and limitations: The study found TCR sharing across patients less clear than in mice, possibly for HLA reasons. Scalp sample sequencing also detects resident alphabeta T cells of normal skin.

V was shortened by 4 bases and J by 0 bases, with 9 bases between the two germline ends. CDR1 and CDR2 from the germline V gene are LGHNA and YSLEER. The CDR3 is made up of 14 amino acids. cDNA prepared by RNA extraction and subsequent reverse transcription served as the template for sequencing. Clones were sequenced by immunoSEQ multiplex PCR, and TCRdb holds only the in-frame ones, with some missing. The sample contains about 37,000 clones, approximately 54% of which appear only once. Researchers sorted CD4+ cells into CD25+CD127- cells for 5 or 6 patients. Sampling of alopecia areata patients yielded lesional scalp punch biopsies as well as peripheral blood.

Input material: CD4+ Tregs sorted from blood. The TCR originated in a human donor with alopecia areata. The rearrangement links TRBV4-3 to TRBJ1-1; D gene unclear. The CDR3 nucleotides are TGCGCCAGCAGCCGAAGTAGGGTGAACACTGAAGCTTTCTTT. Its translation: CASSRSRVNTEAFF.